This passage covers 25 T cell receptor beta chains from one sample sequenced in a study of CD8 T cells in ankylosing spondylitis. General observations from the study: Apparently characteristic of ankylosing spondylitis blood was a TCR beta motif (about 8 highly homologous variants).

The antigens of these receptors remain unknown. TCRdb re-analysed the 5' RACE reads in MiXCR, keeping a single row per CDR3 protein. The sample contains 400,000 or so distinct CDR3 sequences, roughly 26% of which appear only once. Sequenced sample: blood, either unsorted or a sorted T cell fraction (not recorded which). Receptors were obtained from a male donor with ankylosing spondylitis.

The V call is TRBV25-1, the J call TRBJ2-1; D is unresolved. Trimming cost V 4 bases and J 12 bases, with 16 bases left between them. Germline V CDR1 and CDR2: MGHDK, SYGVNS. The CDR3 is 13 amino acids. DNA for the CDR3: TGTGCCAGCAGTGTACAAACACAAACGGGGCAGTTCTTC. Amino acid sequence: CASSVQTQTGQFF.

The CDR3: CSALREYEQYF. The CDR3 DNA follows: TGCAGTGCTCTCCGAGAGTACGAGCAGTACTTC. V and J are TRBV20-1 and TRBJ2-7, with unresolved D. V was cut by 5 bases and J by 4 bases, with 9 bases left in between. Germline assignment: CDR1 DFQATT and CDR2 SNEGSKA (reference sequence). The CDR3 sequence is 11 residues long.

V gene TRBV20-1 combines with J gene TRBJ1-4, with D possibly matching TRBD1 (5 bases). Trimming shortened V by 6 bases and J by 7 bases, and 21 bases separated the two germline ends. Germline V gene sequence: CDR1 DFQATT, CDR2 SNEGSKA (reference sequence). CDR3 length equals 15 residues. CDR3 DNA sequence: TGCAGTGCCTCCTCGAAGACAGTAATGTTTGAAAAACTGTTTTTT. Protein product: CSASSKTVMFEKLFF.

The chain recombines TRBV20-1 with TRBJ2-7, with TRBD1 identical over 7 bases. Trimming at V came to 6 bases and at J to 3 bases, leaving 8 bases not matched to a gene. This CDR3 is built from 13 residues. From germline, CDR1 is DFQATT and CDR2 SNEGSKA (reference sequence). The CDR3 region has the DNA TGCAGTGCCGCTGACAGGGTTGTCTACGAGCAGTACGTC. Protein product: CSAADRVVYEQYV.

The chain has TRBV9 and TRBJ1-6; D unresolved. The V end lost 4 bases, the J end lost 7 bases, and 12 bases lay between the germline ends. CDR3 size: 14 residues. CDR1 and CDR2 from the germline V gene are SGDLS and YYNGEE. The chain's CDR3 is CASSSTLQNSPLHF. CDR3 nucleotides: TGTGCCAGCAGCTCCACCCTACAGAATTCACCCCTCCACTTT.

CDR3 nucleotide sequence: TGTGCCATCAGTGGGGGTCGGGAGTCCTACGAGCAGTACTTC. The encoded protein is CAISGGRESYEQYF. This chain links TRBV10-3 with TRBJ2-7; D is possibly TRBD2 (6 bases). V dropped 4 bases and J dropped 1 base, with 11 bases sitting between them. Germline V gives CDR1 ENHRY, CDR2 SYGVKD. The CDR3 loop spans 14 amino acids.

This chain links TRBV7-8 with TRBJ2-1; 8 bases agree with TRBD1. V shed 5 bases, J shed 1 base, and the junction held 7 bases outside the gene matches. CDR1 SGHVS and CDR2 FQNEAQ come from the germline V gene. The CDR3 runs to 16 residues. CDR3 loop: CASSGRQGASYNEQFF. CDR3 in DNA: TGTGCCAGCAGCGGACGTCAGGGGGCGTCCTACAATGAGCAGTTCTTC. The full variable domain, rest sourced from reference TRBV7-8 and TRBJ2-1, is GAGVSQSPRYKVAKRGQDVALRCDPISGHVSLFWYQQALGQGPEFLTYFQNEAQLDKSGLPSDRFFAERPEGSVSTLKIQRTQQEDSAVYLCASSGRQGASYNEQFFGPGTRLTVL.

J is TRBJ2-5 and V is TRBV20-1; TRBD2 matches at 12 bases. V gave up 7 bases and J gave up 3 bases; unmatched junction bases: 3. This CDR3 has 13 residues. The germline CDR1 and CDR2 sequences are DFQATT and SNEGSKA (reference sequence). CDR3 in amino acids: CSGGLAGKETQYF. The DNA for the CDR3 is TGCAGTGGAGGACTAGCGGGAAAAGAGACCCAGTACTTC.

The rearrangement joins TRBV10-3 to TRBJ2-2, with 8 positions matching TRBD1. Trimming at V came to 3 bases and at J to 4 bases, leaving 7 bases not matched to a gene. Germline V gene data show CDR1 as ENHRY and CDR2 as SYGVKD. The CDR3 covers 16 residues. The DNA for the CDR3 is TGTGCCATCAGTGACTCGACAGGGGTGGGCACCGGGGAGCTGTTTTTT. The encoded protein is CAISDSTGVGTGELFF.

This clonotype has a handful of counts. The chain recombines TRBV7-9 with TRBJ2-5; 9 bases map to TRBD2. Trimming took 5 bases from V and 1 from J; bases not matched to a gene: 8. The length of the CDR3 is 16 residues. Germline CDR1 SEHNR, CDR2 FQNEAQ (reference sequence). The CDR3 reads CASSPTREGLQETQYF. CDR3 DNA sequence: TGTGCCAGCAGCCCGACGCGGGAGGGCCTCCAAGAGACCCAGTACTTC.

The chain recombines TRBV20-1 with TRBJ1-1; D is ambiguous. Per germline, CDR1 DFQATT and CDR2 SNEGSKA (reference sequence). The CDR3 consists of 13 residues. V lost 6 bases and J lost 1, with 12 bases in between. In DNA form, the CDR3 reads TGCAGTGCAAACCGGGATCCGAACACTGAAGCTTTCTTT. Encoded protein: CSANRDPNTEAFF.

The chain has TRBV10-3 and TRBJ1-1; maybe TRBD1 (5 bases). V lost 3 bases to trimming and J lost 5 bases, with 13 bases between them. Looked up from germline, CDR1 is ENHRY and CDR2 is SYGVKD. This CDR3 region has 14 residues. This CDR3 is CAISDRGVRTEAFF. The CDR3 nucleotides are TGTGCCATCAGTGATAGGGGAGTTCGGACTGAAGCTTTCTTT.

This chain connects TRBV19 to TRBJ1-1, with D perhaps TRBD1 (6 bases). There are 15 residues in the CDR3. Germline V CDR1 and CDR2: LNHDA, SQIVND (reference sequence). The germline V and J ends were trimmed by 7 bases and 5 bases, with 20 bases remaining between them. The CDR3 sequence is CASTRNGGVETEAFF. The CDR3 DNA follows: TGTGCCAGTACTCGAAACGGGGGCGTCGAGACTGAAGCTTTCTTT. The full variable domain, rest sourced from reference TRBV19 and TRBJ1-1, is DGGITQSPKYLFRKEGQNVTLSCEQNLNHDAMYWYRQDPGQGLRLIYYSQIVNDFQKGDIAEGYSVSREKKESFPLTVTSAQKNPTAFYLCASTRNGGVETEAFFGQGTRLTVV.

V gene TRBV11-2 combines with J gene TRBJ1-1; no clear D gene. Germline V lookup: CDR1 SGHAT, CDR2 FQNNGV. This CDR3 spans 14 amino acids. Deletions cut 7 bases from V and 1 base from J, with 13 bases between. The CDR3 sequence is CASNSLLTNTEAFF. The CDR3 coding sequence is TGTGCCAGCAACTCCCTACTTACGAACACTGAAGCTTTCTTT. Full variable domain (rest looked up from reference TRBV11-2 and TRBJ1-1): EAGVAQSPRYKIIEKRQSVAFWCNPISGHATLYWYQQILGQGPKLLIQFQNNGVVDDSQLPKDRFSAERLKGVDSTLKIQPAKLEDSAVYLCASNSLLTNTEAFFGQGTRLTVV.

The chain is built from TRBV5-1 and TRBJ1-1, with D possibly TRBD1 on 6 matching bases. Per the germline V gene, CDR1 is SGHRS and CDR2 is YFSETQ. This CDR3 comprises 14 residues. V dropped 3 bases and J dropped 8 bases, with 17 bases sitting between them. CDR3 coding DNA: TGCGCCAGCAGCTCACCTAGACAGGATGGGGAAGCTTTCTTT. It translates to CASSSPRQDGEAFF.

The chain employs TRBV24-1 and TRBJ2-5; 8 nucleotides match TRBD1. Trimming at V came to 3 bases and at J to 4 bases, leaving 9 bases not matched to a gene. The CDR3 extends over 16 amino acids. Germline values: CDR1 KGHDR, CDR2 SFDVKD. The CDR3 DNA reads as TGTGCCACCAGTGATACCGGGACAGGTCTATCAGAGACCCAGTACTTC. This codes for CATSDTGTGLSETQYF.

The count of this clonotype is one. The V gene is TRBV2, the J gene TRBJ1-6; possibly TRBD1 for D (6 bases). V lost 6 bases and J 6 bases, leaving 12 bases between the germline ends. This CDR3 spans 14 amino acids. Per the germline V gene, CDR1 is SNHLY and CDR2 is FYNNEI. CDR3 sequence: CASRVDSSNSPLHF. In DNA form, the CDR3 reads TGTGCCAGCAGGGTGGACAGTTCTAATTCACCCCTCCACTTT. The full variable domain, rest sourced from reference TRBV2 and TRBJ1-6, is EPEVTQTPSHQVTQMGQEVILRCVPISNHLYFYWYRQILGQKVEFLVSFYNNEISEKSEIFDDQFSVERPDGSNFTLKIRSTKLEDSAMYFCASRVDSSNSPLHFGNGTRLTVT.

This clonotype was seen a handful of times. The chain recombines TRBV27 with TRBJ2-5; 7 bases line up with TRBD2. Unmatched junction bases numbered 8, after V lost 5 bases and J lost 5 bases. There are 14 residues in the CDR3. CDR1 MNHEY and CDR2 SMNVEV come from the germline V gene (reference sequence). The CDR3 loop reads CASSTRGRGETQYF. The CDR3 nucleotides are TGTGCCAGCAGTACCCGCGGGAGAGGCGAGACCCAGTACTTC.

This clonotype was seen at least ten times. The CDR3, as DNA: TGTGCCACCAGCAAGGGGCAAGAGACCCAGTACTTC. Encoded protein: CATSKGQETQYF. The rearrangement uses TRBV15 and TRBJ2-5, with D possibly TRBD1 on 5 matching bases. Trimming pared 4 bases from V and 2 bases from J, leaving 5 bases between. The CDR3 is 12 amino acids. CDR1 LNHNV and CDR2 YYDKDF come from the germline V gene (reference sequence).

This clonotype has only a few counts. A read error is possible here, since a much larger clone lies one base away. The chain employs TRBV5-1 and TRBJ2-2, with 9 bases fitting TRBD1. Trimming took 3 bases from V and 0 from J; bases not matched to a gene: 0. The length of the CDR3 is 15 residues. Germline CDR1 reads SGHRS; CDR2 reads YFSETQ. CDR3 region: CASSWTGANTGELFF. CDR3 bases: TGCGCCAGCAGCTGGACAGGGGCGAACACCGGGGAGCTGTTTTTT. Based on the CDR3 plus reference TRBV5-1 and TRBJ2-2, the full variable domain is KAGVTQTPRYLIKTRGQQVTLSCSPISGHRSVSWYQQTPGQGLQFLFEYFSETQRNKGNFPGRFSGRQFSNSRSEMNVSTLELGDSALYLCASSWTGANTGELFFGEGSRLTVL.

V is TRBV7-2 and J is TRBJ2-3; TRBD2 is a possible D gene (6 bases). Trimming removed 7 bases from V and 0 bases from J, with 11 bases in between. The CDR3 has 14 amino acids. Germline-derived CDR1 and CDR2 are SGHTA and FQGNSA. The CDR3 loop is CASKGGVSTDTQYF. The CDR3 DNA reads as TGTGCCAGCAAAGGCGGGGTGAGCACAGATACGCAGTATTTT.

CDR3 DNA: TGCGCCAGCAGCCGGGGACAGGGGTCTGGAAACACCATATATTTT. Residues: CASSRGQGSGNTIYF. The chain carries TRBV5-1 and TRBJ1-3, with 10 bases that match TRBD1. The CDR3 totals 15 residues. Trimming took 4 bases from V and 1 from J; bases not matched to a gene: 2. From germline, CDR1 is SGHRS and CDR2 YFSETQ.

This clonotype was seen more than once but under ten times. This chain uses TRBV12-3 or TRBV12-4 with TRBJ2-4; 7 bases fit TRBD1. V lost 5 bases, J lost 6 bases, and 4 bases stayed unmatched. This CDR3 has 13 residues. Here the CDR3 DNA reads TGTGCCAGCAGTACTCAGGGGGTAAACATTCAGTACTTC. This gives the protein CASSTQGVNIQYF.

This clonotype was observed a few times. The V gene is TRBV4-2, the J gene TRBJ1-1, with D maybe TRBD1 (5 bases). Deletions cut 0 bases from V and 1 base from J, with 9 bases between. The V gene's germline CDR1 is LGHNA and CDR2 YNFKEQ. The CDR3 is 15 residues long. The CDR3 region has the DNA TGTGCCAGCAGCCAAGAGGATCAGGGGAACACTGAAGCTTTCTTT. This sequence encodes CASSQEDQGNTEAFF.

V gene TRBV2 combines with J gene TRBJ2-3; D remains ambiguous. Germline CDR1 is SNHLY and CDR2 is FYNNEI. CDR3 length: 14 residues. The ends were cut back, 4 bases at V and 2 bases at J, with 10 bases in the middle. CDR3 protein: CASSVAAYTDTQYF. CDR3 coding DNA: TGTGCCAGCAGTGTTGCAGCGTACACAGATACGCAGTATTTT.